A single sample is the source of the 6 T cell receptor beta chains below, sequenced in a study of CD8+ T cells in alopecia areata. Treatment reported: oral pan-JAK inhibitor, 5-10 mg twice daily. cDNA prepared by RNA extraction and subsequent reverse transcription served as the template for sequencing. Clones were sequenced by immunoSEQ multiplex PCR, and TCRdb holds only the in-frame ones, with some missing. The sample consists of roughly 220,000 clones, 35% to 40% of them appearing once. Sequenced material: CD4+ T cells sorted from blood, taken at week 34, from a patient treated with tofacitinib. The receptors derive from a human donor with alopecia areata.

This sequence joins TRBV2 and TRBJ2-2; 7 bases are a match to TRBD1. CDR1 and CDR2 from the germline V gene are SNHLY and FYNNEI. Germline trimming cut 6 bases from V and 3 bases from J; bases unmatched to any gene: 7. There are 15 residues in the CDR3. CDR3 sequence (DNA): TGTGCCAGCAGAAAGACAGGGCTGGACACCGGGGAGCTGTTTTTT. Its protein is CASRKTGLDTGELFF.

This clone was counted between two and nine times. The rearrangement uses TRBV19 and TRBJ2-3; TRBD1 aligns across 8 bases. This CDR3 comprises 16 residues. The V and J ends lost 4 bases and 5 bases, in that order; junction bases with no gene match: 11. Germline V gives CDR1 LNHDA, CDR2 SQIVND (reference sequence). The CDR3 sequence is CASSTGQGTAGDTQYF. CDR3 sequence (DNA): TGTGCCAGTAGTACCGGACAGGGAACGGCGGGAGATACGCAGTATTTT.

This clone has just a few counts. The chain carries TRBV7-2 and TRBJ2-4, with 7 bases matching TRBD2. Per the germline V gene, CDR1 is SGHTA and CDR2 is FQGNSA. CDR3 size: 15 residues. The V segment lost 7 bases and the J segment 3 bases; nucleotides outside the gene matches: 9. The CDR3 nucleotides read TGTGCCAGCATCCCTGGGGGAGGGGTCAAAAACATTCAGTACTTC. This translates into CASIPGGGVKNIQYF.

The chain has TRBV6-5 and TRBJ2-1; the match to TRBD2 covers 14 bases. CDR1 and CDR2 (germline): MNHEY, SVGAGI. Trimming at V came to 4 bases and at J to 7 bases, leaving 6 bases not matched to a gene. This CDR3 spans 16 amino acids. This chain's CDR3 is CASSSPGLAGVNEQFF. Written as DNA, the CDR3 is TGTGCCAGCAGTTCCCCGGGACTAGCGGGAGTGAATGAGCAGTTCTTC.

The chain recombines TRBV7-3 with TRBJ2-3, with D possibly called TRBD1 or TRBD2 (5 bases each). The CDR3 sequence is 16 residues long. Trimming took 4 bases from V and 5 from J, leaving 19 bases between them. The germline CDR1 and CDR2 sequences are SGHTA and FQGTGA. The chain's CDR3 is CASSSGGPGARDTQYF. The DNA of the CDR3 is TGTGCCAGCAGCTCTGGTGGGCCCGGGGCGCGAGATACGCAGTATTTT.

The gene calls are TRBV27 and TRBJ1-4, with TRBD1 as a possible D gene (5 bases). This CDR3 contains 18 residues. The V gene lost 4 bases and the J gene lost 0 bases, with 18 bases spanning the gap. Germline CDR1 reads MNHEY; CDR2 reads SMNVEV (reference sequence). The DNA of the CDR3 is TGTGCCAGCAGTTGGGGCCAAGGACCGTATGCAACTAATGAAAAACTGTTTTTT. Encoded protein: CASSWGQGPYATNEKLFF.